This passage covers 30 T cell receptor beta chains from one sample sequenced in a study of blood T cell repertoires in COVID-19. Clones were sequenced by immunoSEQ multiplex PCR, and TCRdb holds only the in-frame ones, with some missing. The table includes 200,000 to 250,000 clones, more than 80% detected once. Sequencing used PBMCs or T cells enriched from blood (not recorded which). The source of these receptors is a man aged 40-49 years who had recovered from COVID-19.

The V call is TRBV19, the J call TRBJ1-1; D remains ambiguous. The CDR3 runs to 14 residues. The germline CDR1 and CDR2 sequences are LNHDA and SQIVND (reference sequence). The V end lost 7 bases, the J end lost 3 bases, and 15 bases lay between the germline ends. The CDR3 region is CASTLSGTYTEAFF. The CDR3 region has the DNA TGTGCCAGTACCCTAAGCGGCACCTACACTGAAGCTTTCTTT.

The V and J genes are TRBV10-3 and TRBJ1-1; D possibly corresponds to TRBD1 (6 bases). The V end lost 4 bases, the J end lost 7 bases, and 16 bases lay between the germline ends. The length of the CDR3 is 14 residues. Germline CDR1 reads ENHRY; CDR2 reads SYGVKD. DNA for the CDR3: TGTGCCATCAGTGCCCTTCAGGGGCGAAATGAAGCTTTCTTT. This codes for CAISALQGRNEAFF.

V is TRBV19 and J is TRBJ1-3; D is undetermined. This CDR3 region has 14 residues. CDR1 is LNHDA and CDR2 is SQIVND in the germline V gene (reference sequence). V lost 8 bases and J 0 bases, leaving 11 bases between the germline ends. The CDR3 sequence: CASSTGSSGNTIYF. CDR3 bases: TGTGCCAGTTCGACGGGTAGCTCTGGAAACACCATATATTTT.

J is TRBJ2-7 and V is TRBV6-5; 7 positions match TRBD2. The length of the CDR3 is 13 residues. Per the germline V gene, CDR1 is MNHEY and CDR2 is SVGAGI. V trimming: 6 bases; J trimming: 2 bases; junction bases outside the gene matches: 4. The chain's CDR3 is CASRRGSTYEQYF. As DNA, the CDR3 is TGTGCCAGCAGGCGCGGGAGCACCTACGAGCAGTACTTC.

The J gene is TRBJ1-3, the V gene TRBV5-6, with 7 bases that match TRBD1. Germline V gives CDR1 SGHDT, CDR2 YYEEEE. J lost 2 bases, V lost 2 bases, and 4 bases had no gene match. The CDR3 is made up of 15 amino acids. The CDR3 spells CASSLRDRAGNTIYF. CDR3 in DNA: TGTGCCAGCAGCTTAAGAGACAGGGCTGGAAACACCATATATTTT.

V is TRBV5-1 and J is TRBJ1-1; TRBD1 might be the D (6 bases). V gave up 4 bases and J gave up 1 base, with 11 bases separating them. Germline V gene data show CDR1 as SGHRS and CDR2 as YFSETQ. This CDR3 comprises 14 residues. CDR3 in amino acids: CASSEQGWNTEAFF. The CDR3 DNA reads as TGCGCCAGCAGCGAACAGGGATGGAACACTGAAGCTTTCTTT.

The chain joins TRBV6-5 to TRBJ2-2, with D maybe TRBD2 (5 bases). Trimming took off 0 bases at V and 13 bases at J, with 9 bases between the two ends. CDR1 MNHEY and CDR2 SVGAGI come from the germline V gene. There are 12 residues in the CDR3. The CDR3 DNA follows: TGTGCCAGCAGTTACTCTGAGGGTACGCTGTTTTTT. It translates to CASSYSEGTLFF.

The chain couples TRBV30 to TRBJ1-3, with 7 bases lining up with TRBD1. The CDR3 sequence is 15 residues long. Germline CDR1 reads GTSNPN; CDR2 reads SVGIG (reference sequence). Germline trimming cut 6 bases from V and 4 bases from J; bases unmatched to any gene: 12. The CDR3 here is CACIPDRVVGNTIYF. In DNA, the CDR3 is TGTGCCTGTATACCTGACAGGGTTGTCGGAAACACCATATATTTT.

This clone was seen only a few times. The chain links TRBV29-1 to TRBJ1-2; D is ambiguous. This CDR3 has 14 amino acids. Germline V gene lookup returns CDR1 SQVTM and CDR2 ANQGSEA. Trimming left V 0 bases short and J 3 bases short, with 11 bases between. CDR3 nucleotide sequence: TGCAGCGTTGAAGATCAGGACTCTGACTATGGCTACACCTTC. As protein: CSVEDQDSDYGYTF.

The V call is TRBV5-5, the J call TRBJ1-1; D is unresolved. There are 12 residues in the CDR3. Deletions cut 6 bases from V and 3 bases from J, with 9 bases between. Germline CDR1 reads SGHKS; CDR2 reads YYEKEE (reference sequence). The CDR3 DNA is TGTGCCAGCACCTTTGAGGACACTGAAGCTTTCTTT. This encodes CASTFEDTEAFF.

This chain uses TRBV4-2 with TRBJ1-5, with TRBD1 matching 7 bases. Germline V gene sequence: CDR1 LGHNA, CDR2 YNFKEQ. After removal of 2 bases from V and 2 bases from J, the junction contained 9 bases not matched to a gene. The CDR3 is 17 residues long. The DNA for the CDR3 is TGTGCCAGCAGCCAAACAGGGGTGGGGTTGGGCAATCAGCCCCAGCATTTT. Its translation: CASSQTGVGLGNQPQHF.

This clone was found once. The V call is TRBV5-1, the J call TRBJ2-7, with TRBD1 matching 8 bases. J was trimmed by 6 bases and V by 4 bases; bases with no gene match: 9. This CDR3 is 14 amino acids long. Germline-derived CDR1 and CDR2 are SGHRS and YFSETQ. The CDR3 here is CASSIEDRAAEQYF. CDR3 nucleotides: TGCGCCAGCAGCATAGAGGACAGGGCGGCCGAGCAGTACTTC.

J is TRBJ1-4 and V is TRBV28, with a weak D call TRBD1 (6 bases). Germline V gene sequence: CDR1 MDHEN, CDR2 SYDVKM. Trimming stripped 4 bases from V and 3 bases from J, with 12 bases between. The CDR3 extends over 15 amino acids. The CDR3 sequence is CASSSRTVSNEKLFF. The CDR3 DNA sequence: TGTGCCAGCAGTTCCCGGACAGTCTCTAATGAAAAACTGTTTTTT.

This clone occurred once. At one end the junction does not follow the germline gene, possibly because of a read error. V usage is TRBV6-5 and J usage is TRBJ2-7; D is uncertain. This CDR3 contains 14 residues. The germline V gene has CDR1 MNHEY and CDR2 SVGAGI. As DNA, the CDR3 is TGTGCAAGCATATCAGGAACATCAGCCTACGAGCAGTACTTC. Translated, it gives CASISGTSAYEQYF.

The rearrangement uses TRBV7-9 and TRBJ2-1; D is ambiguous. Looked up from germline, CDR1 is SEHNR and CDR2 is FQNEAQ (reference sequence). V dropped 5 bases and J dropped 7 bases, with 9 bases sitting between them. The CDR3 spans 12 residues. CDR3 coding DNA: TGTGCCAGCAGCCCCCAGGCTAATGAGCAGTTCTTC. Encoded protein: CASSPQANEQFF.

V gene TRBV4-1 combines with J gene TRBJ2-3; TRBD2 matches 7 bases. The CDR3 is 15 amino acids. Looked up from germline, CDR1 is MGHRA and CDR2 is YSYEKL. The trim removed 5 bases at V and 1 base at J, leaving 6 bases unmatched. The CDR3 protein is CASSASGIGTDTQYF. CDR3 DNA: TGCGCCAGCAGCGCGAGCGGGATTGGCACAGATACGCAGTATTTT.

CDR3 DNA sequence: TGTGCCAGTAGTATCCAGGGCGAAGTAGTTAATGGCTACACCTTC. Translation gives CASSIQGEVVNGYTF. This chain links TRBV19 with TRBJ1-2, with D maybe TRBD1 (5 bases). The ends were cut back, 3 bases at V and 6 bases at J, with 17 bases in the middle. In germline, CDR1 is LNHDA, CDR2 SQIVND (reference sequence). The CDR3 totals 15 residues.

This clone was detected only once. The rearrangement uses TRBV5-4 and TRBJ2-7, with D hard to call. The CDR3 extends over 15 amino acids. Germline lookup yields CDR1 SGHNT and CDR2 YYREEE (reference sequence). V was shortened by 0 bases and J by 1 base, with 11 bases between the two germline ends. The CDR3 loop is CASSLVAGTSYEQYF. The CDR3 DNA sequence: TGTGCCAGCAGCTTGGTGGCAGGAACTTCCTACGAGCAGTACTTC.

The V and J genes are TRBV15 and TRBJ1-1; D ambiguous. CDR1 and CDR2 from the germline V gene are LNHNV and YYDKDF (reference sequence). This CDR3 is built from 13 residues. Between the trimmed V and J ends, which lost 0 bases and 10 bases, there was a span of 12 bases. CDR3 sequence: CATSRDMRAGAFF. The CDR3, as DNA: TGTGCCACCAGCAGAGATATGAGGGCAGGAGCTTTCTTT.

This clone came up once. The chain has TRBV9 and TRBJ2-1, with TRBD1 matching over 9 bases. From germline, CDR1 is SGDLS and CDR2 YYNGEE. The CDR3 loop spans 14 amino acids. With 4 bases clipped from V and 8 bases from J, the junction kept 7 bases outside the gene matches. The CDR3 loop is CASSRDREYDEQFF. In nucleotides, the CDR3 is TGTGCCAGCAGCCGGGACAGGGAATATGATGAGCAGTTCTTC.

This clone was detected only once. The rearrangement uses TRBV3-1 (or the pseudogene TRBV3-2) and TRBJ1-4; D may be TRBD1 (5 bases). This CDR3 contains 18 residues. The V gene's germline CDR1 is LGHDT and CDR2 YNNKEL (reference sequence). V was clipped by 3 bases and J by 7 bases, with 24 bases between them. The chain's CDR3 is CASSQDFTAGGASEKLFF. In nucleotides, the CDR3 is TGTGCCAGCAGCCAGGACTTCACTGCGGGGGGTGCGAGTGAAAAACTGTTTTTT.

The chain uses TRBV7-9 and TRBJ2-3, with 8 nucleotides matching TRBD2. The trim removed 1 base at V and 7 bases at J, leaving 10 bases unmatched. Germline V gene data show CDR1 as SEHNR and CDR2 as FQNEAQ (reference sequence). This CDR3 is built from 16 residues. CDR3 sequence reads: CASSLDGRVSMYTQYF. In DNA, the CDR3 is TGTGCCAGCAGCTTAGACGGGAGGGTATCAATGTATACGCAGTATTTT.

The chain recombines TRBV7-9 with TRBJ2-3; no reliable D call. The CDR3 extends over 15 amino acids. V lost 2 bases, J lost 2 bases, and 11 bases lay in between. Germline values: CDR1 SEHNR, CDR2 FQNEAQ (reference sequence). As DNA, the CDR3 is TGTGCCAGCAGCTTAAATGGCGGCTCCACAGATACGCAGTATTTT. It translates to CASSLNGGSTDTQYF.

The DNA for the CDR3 is TGTGCCAGCTCACCACTAGCGGGAGAGGTAGCGAACATTCAGTACTTC. This sequence encodes CASSPLAGEVANIQYF. The rearrangement joins TRBV18 to TRBJ2-4; TRBD2 matches 9 bases. J gave up 7 bases and V 1 base, and 8 bases lay outside the gene matches. The CDR3 consists of 16 residues. Germline lookup yields CDR1 KGHSH and CDR2 LQKENI.

The rearrangement uses TRBV19 and TRBJ1-3, with 8 nucleotides matching TRBD1. The V gene end was trimmed by 9 bases and the J gene end by 5 bases; junction bases not matched to a gene: 6. From germline, CDR1 is LNHDA and CDR2 SQIVND (reference sequence). The CDR3 is made up of 13 amino acids. For the CDR3, the DNA is TGTGCCAGCACCCGACAGGGGCGAAACACCATATATTTT. Translated, it gives CASTRQGRNTIYF.

The chain links TRBV30 to TRBJ1-2; D is undetermined. The CDR3 covers 12 residues. The V and J ends lost 5 bases and 7 bases respectively, with 14 bases between them. Germline CDR1 GTSNPN, CDR2 SVGIG (reference sequence). CDR3 sequence (DNA): TGTGCCTGGGGCCTAGGCGGGTCTGGCTACACCTTC. Translated, it gives CAWGLGGSGYTF.

V gene TRBV5-5 combines with J gene TRBJ1-1; D unresolved. Deletions cut 5 bases from V and 11 bases from J, with 22 bases between. Germline CDR1 is SGHKS and CDR2 is YYEKEE (reference sequence). This CDR3 comprises 14 residues. CDR3 amino acids: CASSFTLGGNRAFF. The CDR3 coding sequence is TGTGCCAGCAGTTTTACGCTTGGAGGGAATAGGGCTTTCTTT.

The rearrangement links TRBV5-1 to TRBJ2-1; 7 positions agree with TRBD2. V was pared by 0 bases and J by 4 bases, with 4 bases of the junction left unmatched. Germline V gives CDR1 SGHRS, CDR2 YFSETQ. The CDR3 has 15 amino acids. CDR3 sequence reads: CASSLGDYAYNEQFF. CDR3 coding DNA: TGCGCCAGCAGCTTGGGGGACTACGCATACAATGAGCAGTTCTTC. Full variable domain (remainder filled in from reference TRBV5-1 and TRBJ2-1): KAGVTQTPRYLIKTRGQQVTLSCSPISGHRSVSWYQQTPGQGLQFLFEYFSETQRNKGNFPGRFSGRQFSNSRSEMNVSTLELGDSALYLCASSLGDYAYNEQFFGPGTRLTVL.

This chain uses TRBV6-5 with TRBJ1-1; D is ambiguous. The CDR3 totals 13 residues. The germline CDR1 and CDR2 sequences are MNHEY and SVGAGI. Trimming shortened V by 7 bases and J by 2 bases, and 11 bases separated the two germline ends. The CDR3 DNA is TGTGCCAGCACGGAGTACGGTAACACTGAAGCTTTCTTT. Translated: CASTEYGNTEAFF.

This clone was seen a handful of times. The J gene is TRBJ2-7, the V gene TRBV15; D may be TRBD2 (5 bases). Germline CDR1 and CDR2: LNHNV and YYDKDF (reference sequence). CDR3 size: 16 residues. Trimming shortened V by 0 bases and J by 2 bases, and 14 bases separated the two germline ends. The CDR3 DNA reads as TGTGCCACCAGCAGAGAGGCGACCCGAGGGCCCTACGAGCAGTACTTC. Encoded protein: CATSREATRGPYEQYF. Full variable domain (remainder filled in from reference TRBV15 and TRBJ2-7): DAMVIQNPRYQVTQFGKPVTLSCSQTLNHNVMYWYQQKSSQAPKLLFHYYDKDFNNEADTPDNFQSRRPNTSFCFLDIRSPGLGDTAMYLCATSREATRGPYEQYFGPGTRLTVT.